A single sample gave rise to the 21 T cell receptor beta chains below, sequenced in a study of Ad26.COV2.S vaccination and SARS-CoV-2 variants. Treatment defined: roughly 18 received Ad26.COV2.S at low or high dose, single or two shots; 5 received placebo; per-sample allocation not given. Repertoires come from day 63 after the first vaccine or placebo injection. Using immunoSEQ multiplex PCR, the repertoire was profiled, and TCRdb retains in-frame clones only, with some absent. The sample holds about 320,000 clones, around four fifths seen once. Sequences were derived from peripheral blood, sampled in a trial of Ad26.COV2.S vaccine versus placebo. The receptors stem from a person between 18 and 65 years old who received the Ad26.COV2.S COVID-19 vaccine or a placebo.

The chain uses TRBV19 and TRBJ1-1, with D unresolved. Germline V gene sequence: CDR1 LNHDA, CDR2 SQIVND (reference sequence). The CDR3 is 12 residues long. The V and J ends lost 3 bases and 6 bases respectively, with 8 bases between them. The CDR3 region is CASSMRSAEAFF. The CDR3 bases are TGTGCCAGTAGTATGAGATCGGCTGAAGCTTTCTTT.

The V gene is TRBV11-3, the J gene TRBJ2-5, with 8 bases lining up with TRBD2. Germline V lookup: CDR1 SGHNT, CDR2 YENEEA. CDR3 size: 13 residues. The ends lost 3 bases at V and 7 bases at J; junction bases unmatched: 4. CDR3 residues: CASSFPGGATQYF. CDR3 DNA sequence: TGTGCCAGCAGCTTTCCCGGGGGGGCGACCCAGTACTTC.

The V gene is TRBV11-3, the J gene TRBJ2-7, with 7 bases lining up with TRBD1. This CDR3 contains 13 residues. Germline V CDR1 and CDR2: SGHNT, YENEEA. V lost 2 bases and J lost 6; bases outside the gene matches: 4. CDR3 nucleotides: TGTGCCAGCAGCTTAAAGACAGGGAGCGAGCAGTACTTC. Its protein is CASSLKTGSEQYF.

The chain uses TRBV5-1 and TRBJ1-5, with TRBD1 matching 7 bases. CDR3 length: 14 amino acids. Trimming at V came to 4 bases and at J to 1 base, leaving 2 bases not matched to a gene. Germline V gene sequence: CDR1 SGHRS, CDR2 YFSETQ. This CDR3 reads CASSQGQSNQPQHF. DNA of the CDR3: TGCGCCAGCAGCCAGGGACAGAGCAATCAGCCCCAGCATTTT. Together with reference TRBV5-1 and TRBJ1-5, the CDR3 gives the full variable domain: KAGVTQTPRYLIKTRGQQVTLSCSPISGHRSVSWYQQTPGQGLQFLFEYFSETQRNKGNFPGRFSGRQFSNSRSEMNVSTLELGDSALYLCASSQGQSNQPQHFGDGTRLSIL.

This chain connects TRBV9 to TRBJ2-7; D is uncertain. This CDR3 has 10 amino acids. Germline V CDR1 and CDR2: SGDLS, YYNGEE. V lost 3 bases to trimming and J lost 5 bases, with 3 bases between them. The CDR3 reads CASSANEQYF. For the CDR3, the DNA is TGTGCCAGCAGCGCCAACGAGCAGTACTTC.

This chain connects TRBV11-3 to TRBJ2-4, with a tentative D call TRBD2 (5 bases). Trimming cost V 4 bases and J 8 bases, with 15 bases left between them. Germline CDR1 is SGHNT and CDR2 is YENEEA. The CDR3 length is 14 residues. CDR3 sequence (DNA): TGTGCCAGCAGCTCCCCAGCGGTTGGGGACATTCAGTACTTC. This translates into CASSSPAVGDIQYF.

The chain couples TRBV5-1 to TRBJ2-7, with no clear D. V was clipped by 8 bases and J by 1 base, with 13 bases between them. The germline V gene has CDR1 SGHRS and CDR2 YFSETQ. The CDR3 length is 13 residues. The CDR3: CASTSQDSYEQYF. CDR3 in DNA: TGCGCCAGTACAAGTCAGGATTCCTACGAGCAGTACTTC.

V and J are TRBV5-4 and TRBJ1-4; the match to TRBD1 covers 7 bases. From germline, CDR1 is SGHNT and CDR2 YYREEE (reference sequence). V gave up 1 base and J gave up 5 bases; unmatched junction bases: 2. The CDR3 has 14 residues. CDR3 nucleotides: TGTGCCAGCAGCTTGAAACAGGGGAATGAAAAACTGTTTTTT. Its translation: CASSLKQGNEKLFF.

This clone was seen a single time. J is TRBJ2-3 and V is TRBV5-4; TRBD1 or TRBD2 may be the D gene (5 bases each). Trimming stripped 4 bases from V and 3 bases from J, with 18 bases between. Germline CDR1 SGHNT, CDR2 YYREEE (reference sequence). This CDR3 region has 16 residues. The CDR3 region has the DNA TGTGCCAGCAGCCCATTGGGGGAGTTTTCAACAGATACGCAGTATTTT. It yields the protein CASSPLGEFSTDTQYF.

The rearrangement links TRBV5-4 to TRBJ2-7; 7 bases align to TRBD2. The CDR3 is 14 residues long. From germline, CDR1 is SGHNT and CDR2 YYREEE (reference sequence). V lost 5 bases to trimming and J lost 2 bases; unmatched junction nucleotides: 7. The DNA for the CDR3 is TGTGCCAGCAGTTTTCCCGGGGGGACCTACGAGCAGTACTTC. Encoded protein: CASSFPGGTYEQYF.

The chain couples TRBV7-2 to TRBJ1-2; D unclear. The ends were cut back, 3 bases at V and 9 bases at J, with 8 bases in the middle. The CDR3 is 11 amino acids. Germline V gene sequence: CDR1 SGHTA, CDR2 FQGNSA. The CDR3 nucleotides are TGTGCCAGCAGCTTCACCGACAGCTACACCTTC. Amino acids: CASSFTDSYTF.

This chain connects TRBV11-3 to TRBJ2-3; the match to TRBD1 covers 10 bases. Germline CDR1 reads SGHNT; CDR2 reads YENEEA. CDR3 length equals 15 residues. The V segment lost 5 bases and the J segment 3 bases; nucleotides outside the gene matches: 5. CDR3 amino acids: CASSPRQGATDTQYF. The CDR3 bases are TGTGCCAGCAGCCCAAGACAGGGGGCAACAGATACGCAGTATTTT.

The genes are TRBV4-1 and TRBJ1-1; D unresolved. This CDR3 region has 14 residues. The germline V gene encodes CDR1 MGHRA and CDR2 YSYEKL. V lost 0 bases and J lost 4, with 9 bases in between. The CDR3 DNA reads TGCGCCAGCAGCCAAGATAGGGCTGCCACTGAAGCTTTCTTT. It is translated as CASSQDRAATEAFF.

CDR3 residues: CASSGYRELFF. CDR3 nucleotide sequence: TGTGCCAGCAGTGGGTACCGGGAGCTGTTTTTT. J is TRBJ2-2 and V is TRBV2; D not resolved. The CDR3 is 11 residues long. The V end lost 4 bases, the J end lost 9 bases, and 6 bases lay between the germline ends. The V gene's germline CDR1 is SNHLY and CDR2 FYNNEI. The full variable domain, in which reference TRBV2 and TRBJ2-2 provide the parts outside the CDR3, is EPEVTQTPSHQVTQMGQEVILRCVPISNHLYFYWYRQILGQKVEFLVSFYNNEISEKSEIFDDQFSVERPDGSNFTLKIRSTKLEDSAMYFCASSGYRELFFGEGSRLTVL.

J is TRBJ1-4 and V is TRBV20-1, with a tentative D call TRBD1 (5 bases). The CDR3 runs 11 residues. Trimming took off 6 bases at V and 16 bases at J, with 18 bases between the two ends. Germline lookup yields CDR1 DFQATT and CDR2 SNEGSKA (reference sequence). For the CDR3, the DNA is TGCAGTGCCAAGAATCCGGGGGGAGGGTTTTTT. Translation gives CSAKNPGGGFF.

The chain links TRBV5-6 to TRBJ1-1, with 7 bases matching TRBD1. After removal of 1 base from V and 2 bases from J, the junction contained 8 bases not matched to a gene. The V gene's germline CDR1 is SGHDT and CDR2 YYEEEE. CDR3 length: 16 residues. Written as DNA, the CDR3 is TGTGCCAGCAGCTTGAATATGGGACAGCTAAACACTGAAGCTTTCTTT. It is translated as CASSLNMGQLNTEAFF.

J is TRBJ2-1 and V is TRBV5-8; 11 nucleotides align to TRBD1. Per the germline V gene, CDR1 is SGHTS and CDR2 is YDEGEE. J was trimmed by 13 bases and V by 0 bases; bases with no gene match: 9. CDR3 length: 15 amino acids. Here the CDR3 reads CASSLGTGGYDVQFF. DNA of the CDR3: TGTGCCAGCAGCTTGGGGACAGGGGGCTACGATGTTCAGTTCTTC.

This chain uses TRBV9 with TRBJ1-3; TRBD1 matches at 8 bases. Losses at the gene ends were 4 bases for V and 2 bases for J; bases not matched to a gene: 5. The CDR3 has 15 residues. CDR1 is SGDLS, CDR2 YYNGEE, per germline. The CDR3 is CASSSGQGAGNTIYF. Written as DNA, the CDR3 is TGTGCCAGCAGCTCTGGACAGGGTGCTGGAAACACCATATATTTT.

V usage is TRBV11-3 and J usage is TRBJ2-3; D uncertain. V lost 4 bases, J lost 6 bases, and 14 bases lay in between. The germline V gene has CDR1 SGHNT and CDR2 YENEEA. The CDR3 extends over 14 amino acids. CDR3 in amino acids: CASSSTPKGDTQYF. In DNA form, the CDR3 reads TGTGCCAGCAGCTCGACCCCAAAGGGTGATACGCAGTATTTT.

In nucleotides, the CDR3 is TGTGCCACCAGTGGGACAGGGGCACGAGGCGGTGAAGCTTTCTTT. The encoded protein is CATSGTGARGGEAFF. J is TRBJ1-1 and V is TRBV24-1, with 9 bases aligning to TRBD1. V trimming: 5 bases; J trimming: 7 bases; junction bases outside the gene matches: 10. The germline CDR1 and CDR2 sequences are KGHDR and SFDVKD. This CDR3 region has 15 residues.

This clone was recorded many times. The rearrangement uses TRBV19 and TRBJ1-2, with 8 bases aligning to TRBD1. Germline assignment: CDR1 LNHDA and CDR2 SQIVND (reference sequence). J was trimmed by 7 bases and V by 2 bases; bases with no gene match: 3. The CDR3 length is 13 residues. The CDR3 DNA follows: TGTGCCAGTAGTATACCAGGGGGCATTGGCTACACCTTC. Translation gives CASSIPGGIGYTF.